These T cell receptor beta chains were read from a single sample in a study of T cell responses to AZD1222 COVID-19 vaccine. Sequencing used immunoSEQ multiplex PCR; TCRdb keeps in-frame clones, though not all of them. This sample carries more than 95,000 clones, 88% of them seen once, and the ten largest clones take less than 4%. The source material was peripheral blood, sampled 28 days after the second AZD1222 dose. These receptor sequences come from an adult who received the AZD1222 COVID-19 vaccine. Both conserved end residues are part of each CDR3. D genes are given only for firm matches. A row's size may be missing; if present it is once, few, many or a size class.

>NA|TRBV28|NA|TRBJ1-2
CASSPLQGNYGYTF
TGTGCCAGCAGTCCCCTTCAGGGGAACTATGGCTACACCTTC
>NA|TRBV14|few|TRBJ1-3
CASSQDRGNTIYF
TGTGCCAGCAGCCAAGACAGGGGAAACACCATATATTTT
>TRBD1|TRBV29-1|NA|TRBJ2-7
CSVGPKQGVYEQYF
TGCAGCGTGGGTCCTAAACAGGGGGTCTACGAGCAGTACTTC
>NA|TRBV30|NA|TRBJ2-1
CAWSPGGLDEQFF
TGTGCCTGGTCACCCGGGGGGCTCGATGAGCAGTTCTTC
>NA|TRBV24-1|NA|TRBJ1-5
CATSARGSQPQHF
TGTGCCACCAGTGCCAGAGGTAGTCAGCCCCAGCATTTT
>TRBD1|TRBV7-8|NA|TRBJ1-1
CASSLTGTGLTEAFF
TGTGCCAGCAGCTTAACCGGGACAGGGCTCACTGAAGCTTTCTTT
>TRBD1|TRBV27|NA|TRBJ1-2
CASSSQGRFGYTF
TGTGCCAGCAGTTCACAGGGGCGGTTTGGCTACACCTTC
>NA|TRBV20-1|medium-sized|TRBJ2-1
CSALTDNEQFF
TGCAGTGCCCTGACAGACAATGAGCAGTTCTTC
>TRBD1|TRBV19|NA|TRBJ2-2
CASSNRDREVGELFF
TGTGCCAGTAGTAACCGGGACAGGGAAGTCGGGGAGCTGTTTTTT
>TRBD1|TRBV29-1|NA|TRBJ1-5
CSVGEGAEINQPQHF
TGCAGCGTCGGAGAGGGGGCAGAGATCAATCAGCCCCAGCATTTT
>TRBD1|TRBV5-6|NA|TRBJ1-5
CASRRGQGMNNQPQHF
TGTGCCAGCAGAAGGGGACAGGGGATGAACAATCAGCCCCAGCATTTT
>NA|TRBV6-6|many|TRBJ1-2
CASSSPLGENYGYTF
TGTGCCAGCAGTTCGCCACTAGGTGAAAACTATGGCTACACCTTC
>TRBD1|TRBV15|NA|TRBJ2-1
CATSTLTGRINNEQFF
TGTGCCACCAGCACTCTGACAGGGCGAATCAACAATGAGCAGTTCTTC
>TRBD2|TRBV4-1|NA|TRBJ2-1
CASSQEGAGGNEQFF
TGCGCCAGCAGCCAGGAGGGGGCGGGAGGGAATGAGCAGTTCTTC
>TRBD1|TRBV11-3|few|TRBJ1-1
CASSKGQAWNTEAFF
TGTGCCAGCAGCAAGGGACAGGCCTGGAACACTGAAGCTTTCTTT
>NA|TRBV14|NA|TRBJ1-6
CASSQRVGRPRDNSPLHF
TGTGCCAGCAGCCAGCGGGTGGGCAGGCCAAGGGATAATTCACCCCTCCACTTT
>NA|TRBV30|once|TRBJ1-6
CAWSVGGLSFSPLHF
TGTGCCTGGAGTGTAGGAGGGCTTTCGTTCTCACCCCTCCACTTT
>NA|TRBV3-1/TRBV3-2|NA|TRBJ1-1
CASSPGSKGTEAFF
TGTGCCAGCAGCCCGGGCTCTAAGGGTACTGAAGCTTTCTTT
>NA|TRBV19|NA|TRBJ1-5
CATSQREVERPQHF
TGTGCCACCTCCCAACGGGAGGTGGAAAGGCCCCAGCATTTT
>TRBD1|TRBV5-6|NA|TRBJ1-1
CASSWGTASSEAFF
TGTGCCAGCAGCTGGGGGACAGCATCCTCTGAAGCTTTCTTT
>TRBD1|TRBV15|NA|TRBJ2-1
CATNPRQGPYNEQFF
TGTGCCACCAATCCGAGACAGGGCCCCTACAATGAGCAGTTCTTC
>NA|TRBV13|NA|TRBJ1-4
CASSLMGVGATNEKLFF
TGTGCCAGCAGCTTAATGGGGGTTGGTGCAACTAATGAAAAACTGTTTTTT
>TRBD2|TRBV19|NA|TRBJ2-7
CASNVGGGYEQYF
TGTGCCAGTAACGTGGGGGGGGGATACGAGCAGTACTTC
>NA|TRBV5-4|NA|TRBJ1-6
CASSSSSSGQPPLHF
TGTGCCAGCAGCTCCTCTAGCTCTGGTCAGCCACCCCTCCACTTT
>NA|TRBV2|NA|TRBJ2-7
CASRPGPAYEQYF
TGTGCCAGCAGGCCGGGGCCGGCCTACGAGCAGTACTTC
>NA|TRBV7-9|NA|TRBJ2-7
CASSLASRSSYEQYF
TGTGCCAGCAGCTTAGCGAGTAGGAGCTCCTACGAGCAGTACTTC
>TRBD1|TRBV6-4|few|TRBJ2-1
CASSRDRVSYNEQFF
TGTGCCAGCAGTAGAGACAGGGTCTCCTACAATGAGCAGTTCTTC
>TRBD2|TRBV28|NA|TRBJ2-1
CASNPVGLAGMNEQFF
TGTGCCAGCAACCCCGTCGGCCTAGCGGGAATGAATGAGCAGTTCTTC
>TRBD1|TRBV6-5|once|TRBJ1-2
CASSPGQGDYYGYTF
TGTGCCAGCAGCCCGGGACAGGGGGACTACTATGGCTACACCTTC
>NA|TRBV24-1|NA|TRBJ2-1
CATSDHPIGGASHEQFF
TGTGCCACCAGTGACCATCCTATTGGTGGAGCGAGTCATGAGCAGTTCTTC
>NA|TRBV30|NA|TRBJ2-1
CAWSAYHSEQFF
TGTGCCTGGAGTGCCTACCACTCTGAGCAGTTCTTC
>TRBD1|TRBV10-2|NA|TRBJ1-5
CASSESGTDYSNQPQHF
TGCGCCAGCAGTGAGTCCGGGACAGACTATAGCAATCAGCCCCAGCATTTT
>TRBD1|TRBV19|NA|TRBJ2-7
CASRSRVRGPYEQYF
TGTGCCAGTAGGAGCCGAGTCAGGGGGCCGTACGAGCAGTACTTC
>TRBD1|TRBV29-1|NA|TRBJ1-4
CSVEVSGQSNEKLFF
TGCAGCGTTGAGGTTTCGGGACAGTCTAATGAAAAACTGTTTTTT
>NA|TRBV2|NA|TRBJ2-1
CASSVEVMGNEQFF
TGTGCCAGCAGTGTTGAGGTAATGGGCAATGAGCAGTTCTTC
>TRBD2|TRBV7-6|NA|TRBJ2-5
CASSTTLAGDGETQYF
TGTGCCAGCAGCACCACACTAGCGGGGGATGGGGAGACCCAGTACTTC
>TRBD1|TRBV5-1|NA|TRBJ2-7
CASSPGQGSYEQYF
TGCGCCAGCAGCCCGGGACAGGGATCCTACGAGCAGTACTTC
>TRBD1|TRBV4-1|NA|TRBJ2-2
CASSQSLDRATGELFF
TGCGCCAGCAGCCAGAGCTTGGACAGGGCAACCGGGGAGCTGTTTTTT
>NA|TRBV5-1|NA|TRBJ2-1
CASSLEGRQGSSYNEQFF
TGCGCCAGCAGCTTGGAGGGGCGGCAGGGGAGCTCCTACAATGAGCAGTTCTTC
>NA|TRBV6-6|NA|TRBJ1-6
CASSYLGANSPLHF
TGTGCCAGCAGTTACCTGGGTGCTAATTCACCCCTCCACTTT
>NA|TRBV28|NA|TRBJ1-1
CASSPPVGPSAFF
TGTGCCAGCAGCCCCCCTGTTGGCCCCTCAGCTTTCTTT
>NA|TRBV5-1|NA|TRBJ2-3
CASSLGGSTDTQYF
TGCGCCAGCAGCTTGGGTGGGAGCACAGATACGCAGTATTTT
>TRBD2|TRBV3-1/TRBV3-2|NA|TRBJ2-3
CASSQLGGKADTQYF
TGTGCCAGCAGCCAACTGGGGGGGAAGGCAGATACGCAGTATTTT
>NA|TRBV5-1|NA|TRBJ2-7
CASSLGGGEQYF
TGCGCCAGCAGCTTGGGGGGTGGGGAGCAGTACTTC
>NA|TRBV19|NA|TRBJ1-1
CASSPRPGENTEAFF
TGTGCCAGTAGTCCGCGACCTGGAGAGAACACTGAAGCTTTCTTT